This passage covers 9 T cell receptor beta chains from one sample sequenced in a study of patients and donors after allogeneic stem cell transplantation. Each CDR3 protein is one row after TCRdb ran MiXCR on the RT-PCR reads. The table has 15,000 or so distinct CDR3 sequences, under 30% seen once. The material sequenced was blood, either unsorted or a sorted T cell fraction (not recorded which). These receptor sequences come from a human donor who was either an allogeneic HSCT recipient or a stem cell or donor lymphocyte infusion donor (not recorded which). It is not recorded whose cells these are; they may come from a transplant donor.

This clonotype has a handful of counts. The rearrangement links TRBV5-6 to TRBJ1-1, with a weak D call TRBD1 (5 bases). This CDR3 is 15 amino acids long. Germline-derived CDR1 and CDR2 are SGHDT and YYEEEE. With 4 bases removed from V and 2 bases from J, the gap between germline ends came to 15 bases. CDR3 DNA: TGTGCCAGCAGCACCTCTGGCAGGGCTAACACTGAAGCTTTCTTT. Encoded protein: CASSTSGRANTEAFF.

There are a few counts of this clonotype. The V gene is TRBV19, the J gene TRBJ1-5, with D perhaps TRBD1 (5 bases). The CDR3 consists of 14 residues. Deletions cut 6 bases from V and 0 bases from J, with 9 bases between. CDR1 is LNHDA and CDR2 is SQIVND in the germline V gene (reference sequence). In DNA form, the CDR3 reads TGTGCCAGTAGCTTGGGGCTTAGCAATCAGCCCCAGCATTTT. This codes for CASSLGLSNQPQHF.

The gene calls are TRBV5-5 and TRBJ1-6, with D unclear. Germline V lookup: CDR1 SGHKS, CDR2 YYEKEE (reference sequence). V lost 4 bases, J lost 7 bases, and 9 bases lay in between. The CDR3 spans 13 residues. The CDR3 nucleotides read TGTGCCAGCAGCCCCGGACTCAATTCACCCCTCCACTTT. It encodes CASSPGLNSPLHF.

This clonotype was seen only a few times. The chain's CDR3 is CAISETEGFERGASYEQYF. The CDR3 coding sequence is TGTGCCATCAGTGAGACCGAGGGTTTCGAGCGGGGGGCTTCCTACGAGCAGTACTTC. The rearrangement links TRBV10-3 to TRBJ2-7, with 9 positions matching TRBD2. V lost 2 bases and J lost 1; bases outside the gene matches: 15. CDR3 size: 19 residues. The germline CDR1 and CDR2 sequences are ENHRY and SYGVKD.

The V gene is TRBV4-1, the J gene TRBJ2-5; 7 bases match TRBD2. Per germline, CDR1 MGHRA and CDR2 YSYEKL. The trim removed 4 bases at V and 2 bases at J, leaving 1 base unmatched. This CDR3 is built from 13 residues. The CDR3 sequence: CASSLGLQETQYF. CDR3 in DNA: TGCGCCAGCAGCCTGGGACTACAAGAGACCCAGTACTTC.

The chain joins TRBV30 to TRBJ1-1; 11 bases line up with TRBD1. Germline loops: CDR1 GTSNPN, CDR2 SVGIG (reference sequence). This CDR3 has 20 residues. The ends lost 2 bases at V and 4 bases at J; junction bases unmatched: 21. CDR3 DNA: TGTGCCTGGAGTAACCGGGACAGGGGGAATGGCGGGATTGAGTCCACTGAAGCTTTCTTT. It is translated as CAWSNRDRGNGGIESTEAFF.

This clonotype was seen more than once but under ten times. V and J are TRBV28 and TRBJ1-2; weak D call: TRBD1 (6 bases). This CDR3 has 13 residues. Trimming shortened V by 6 bases and J by 4 bases, and 12 bases separated the two germline ends. Germline V lookup: CDR1 MDHEN, CDR2 SYDVKM. CDR3 sequence: CASSPTGPYGYTF. Here the CDR3 DNA reads TGTGCCAGCAGCCCCACAGGGCCCTATGGCTACACCTTC.

The chain couples TRBV7-9 to TRBJ2-5; the D gene is possibly TRBD1 (5 bases). Per germline, CDR1 SEHNR and CDR2 FQNEAQ (reference sequence). The CDR3 length is 14 residues. Deletions cut 5 bases from V and 1 base from J, with 11 bases between. The CDR3 sequence is CASSQRQRQETQYF. CDR3 DNA sequence: TGTGCCAGCAGCCAAAGACAGCGCCAAGAGACCCAGTACTTC.

A few counts support this clonotype. The chain is built from TRBV4-1 and TRBJ2-7; the match to TRBD1 covers 7 bases. The CDR3 is 15 amino acids. In germline, CDR1 is MGHRA, CDR2 YSYEKL. Trimming at V came to 0 bases and at J to 3 bases, leaving 5 bases not matched to a gene. CDR3 sequence: CASSQEGQALYEQYF. DNA of the CDR3: TGCGCCAGCAGCCAAGAAGGACAGGCGCTCTACGAGCAGTACTTC.